These 10 T cell receptor beta chains originate from one sample sequenced in a study of cytomegalovirus exposure and HLA in healthy donors. Primers included in the PCR were 60 Vbeta and 13 Jbeta primers. The repertoire was sequenced with immunoSEQ multiplex PCR; TCRdb's copy has only in-frame clones and lacks some. Of 150,000 or so clones in the sample, roughly 73% were seen once. Sequencing was done on a sample of PBMCs. All receptors derive from a woman between 40 and 55 years old in good health and CMV-seropositive.

CDR3 coding DNA: TGTGCCAGCAGCTTCGGAGAGGGGGCTGGGGGCTACACCTTC. It yields the protein CASSFGEGAGGYTF. The gene calls are TRBV5-4 and TRBJ1-2, with 7 bases matching TRBD1. Germline trimming cut 2 bases from V and 8 bases from J; bases unmatched to any gene: 9. The germline CDR1 and CDR2 sequences are SGHNT and YYREEE (reference sequence). This CDR3 is built from 14 residues.

This clone was found once. CDR3 sequence (DNA): TGTGCCAGCTCACCAGTGTCAGGGGGCGATGGCAATCAGCCCCAGCATTTT. It specifies CASSPVSGGDGNQPQHF. V is TRBV18 and J is TRBJ1-5; 8 nucleotides align to TRBD1. The germline CDR1 and CDR2 sequences are KGHSH and LQKENI. V trimming: 2 bases; J trimming: 2 bases; junction bases outside the gene matches: 8. This CDR3 has 17 residues.

The chain is built from TRBV18 and TRBJ1-3; TRBD1 might be the D (5 bases). The V gene lost 1 base and the J gene lost 4 bases, with 11 bases spanning the gap. The CDR3 runs 15 residues. Per the germline V gene, CDR1 is KGHSH and CDR2 is LQKENI. The CDR3 spells CASSPRQGAGNTIYF. Written as DNA, the CDR3 is TGTGCCAGCTCACCACGGCAGGGTGCGGGAAACACCATATATTTT.

V and J are TRBV18 and TRBJ2-1, with 9 positions matching TRBD1. The CDR3 has 15 amino acids. Germline CDR1 is KGHSH and CDR2 is LQKENI. J lost 8 bases, V lost 3 bases, and 8 bases had no gene match. CDR3 sequence reads: CASSPGGQGGDEQFF. CDR3 DNA: TGTGCCAGCTCACCGGGGGGACAGGGTGGGGATGAGCAGTTCTTC.

The chain uses TRBV13 and TRBJ2-3; 9 bases agree with TRBD2. This CDR3 contains 19 residues. Losses at the gene ends were 0 bases for V and 3 bases for J; bases not matched to a gene: 13. CDR1 is PRHDT and CDR2 is FYEKMQ in the germline V gene (reference sequence). CDR3 coding DNA: TGTGCCAGCAGCTTAGGAGAGGGACTAGCCGACACGAGGACAGATACGCAGTATTTT. It specifies CASSLGEGLADTRTDTQYF.

This clone was detected once. The chain links TRBV18 to TRBJ1-1; 7 nucleotides match TRBD1. Germline V CDR1 and CDR2: KGHSH, LQKENI. There are 13 residues in the CDR3. V lost 2 bases to trimming and J lost 11 bases; unmatched junction nucleotides: 8. CDR3 residues: CASSPSRQGGAFF. CDR3 nucleotide sequence: TGTGCCAGCTCACCATCGCGACAGGGTGGTGCTTTCTTT.

V and J are TRBV20-1 and TRBJ2-7; a weak D match, TRBD2 (5 bases). The germline gives CDR1 DFQATT, CDR2 SNEGSKA (reference sequence). The CDR3 sequence is 11 residues long. Here the CDR3 DNA reads TGCAGCGCGGTCGAGGGCTACGAGCAGTACTTC. Protein product: CSAVEGYEQYF.

About this clone: One junction end disagrees with the germline gene, perhaps due to a read error. The gene calls are TRBV27 and TRBJ2-1; the match to TRBD1 covers 7 bases. The CDR3 runs 16 residues. The germline gives CDR1 MNHEY, CDR2 SMNVEV (reference sequence). This chain's CDR3 is CGSSSDRASSYNEQFF. The CDR3 bases are TGTGGCAGCAGTTCCGACAGGGCTAGCTCCTACAATGAGCAGTTCTTC.

This chain connects TRBV20-1 to TRBJ1-1; TRBD1 matches 8 bases. V trimming: 5 bases; J trimming: 8 bases; junction bases outside the gene matches: 4. The CDR3 consists of 11 residues. CDR1 and CDR2 from the germline V gene are DFQATT and SNEGSKA (reference sequence). This CDR3 is CSAPDRGEAFF. The CDR3 nucleotides are TGCAGTGCTCCCGACAGGGGCGAAGCTTTCTTT.

The V and J genes are TRBV7-9 and TRBJ2-7; D is possibly TRBD2 (6 bases). Looked up from germline, CDR1 is SEHNR and CDR2 is FQNEAQ (reference sequence). V lost 5 bases and J 3 bases, leaving 14 bases between the germline ends. This CDR3 contains 14 residues. CDR3 residues: CASSPAPGDYEQYF. Written as DNA, the CDR3 is TGTGCCAGCAGCCCTGCCCCGGGGGACTACGAGCAGTACTTC.